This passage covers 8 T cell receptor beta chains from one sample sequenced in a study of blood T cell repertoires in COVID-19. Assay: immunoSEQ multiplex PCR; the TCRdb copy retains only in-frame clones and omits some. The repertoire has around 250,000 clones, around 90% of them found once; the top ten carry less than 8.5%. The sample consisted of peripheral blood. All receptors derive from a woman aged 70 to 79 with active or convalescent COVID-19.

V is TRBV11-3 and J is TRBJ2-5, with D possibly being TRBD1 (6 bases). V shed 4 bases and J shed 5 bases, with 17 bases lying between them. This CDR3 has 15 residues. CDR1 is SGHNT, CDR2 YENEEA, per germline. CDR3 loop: CASSSYRGGTETQYF. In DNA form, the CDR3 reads TGTGCCAGCAGCTCCTACCGTGGGGGCACGGAGACCCAGTACTTC.

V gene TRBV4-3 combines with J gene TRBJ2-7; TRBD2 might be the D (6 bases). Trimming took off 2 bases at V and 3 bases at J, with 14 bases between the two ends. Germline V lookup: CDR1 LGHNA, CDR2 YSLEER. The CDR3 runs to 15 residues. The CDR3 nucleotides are TGCGCCAGCAGCCAACTTCGGAGGGGCGGCTACGAGCAGTACTTC. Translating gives CASSQLRRGGYEQYF.

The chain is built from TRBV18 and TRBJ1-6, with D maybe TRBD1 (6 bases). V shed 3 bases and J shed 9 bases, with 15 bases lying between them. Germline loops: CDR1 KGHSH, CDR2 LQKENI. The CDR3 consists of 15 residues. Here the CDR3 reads CASSPPGEHGSPLHF. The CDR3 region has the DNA TGTGCCAGCTCACCGCCAGGGGAACATGGTTCACCCCTCCACTTT.

CDR3 bases: TGTGCCAGCAGCCAAGATGGGCAGGGGGCCTCCTACGAGCAGTACTTC. This encodes CASSQDGQGASYEQYF. The chain recombines TRBV4-2 with TRBJ2-7; 8 bases line up with TRBD1. The germline V gene encodes CDR1 LGHNA and CDR2 YNFKEQ. The CDR3 consists of 16 residues. V shed 0 bases, J shed 0 bases, and the junction held 4 bases outside the gene matches.

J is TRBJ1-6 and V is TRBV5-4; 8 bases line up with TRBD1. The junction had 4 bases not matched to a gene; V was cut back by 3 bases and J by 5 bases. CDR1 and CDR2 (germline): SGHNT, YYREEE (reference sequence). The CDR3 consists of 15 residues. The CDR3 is CASSSLDRDNSPLHF. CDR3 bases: TGTGCCAGCAGCTCCTTGGACAGGGATAATTCACCCCTCCACTTT.

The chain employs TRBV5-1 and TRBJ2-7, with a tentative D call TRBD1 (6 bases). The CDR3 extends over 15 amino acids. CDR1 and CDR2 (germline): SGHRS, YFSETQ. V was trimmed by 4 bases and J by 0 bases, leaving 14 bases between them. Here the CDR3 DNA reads TGCGCCAGCAGCCCCCTAGGGGGAAGCTCCTACGAGCAGTACTTC. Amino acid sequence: CASSPLGGSSYEQYF.

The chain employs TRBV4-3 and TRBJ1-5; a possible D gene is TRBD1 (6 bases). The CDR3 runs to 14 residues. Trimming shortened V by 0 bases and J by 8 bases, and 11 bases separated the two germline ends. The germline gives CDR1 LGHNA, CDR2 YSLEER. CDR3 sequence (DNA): TGCGCCAGCAGCCAAGAGGGCAGGGGAGAGCCCCAGCATTTT. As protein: CASSQEGRGEPQHF.

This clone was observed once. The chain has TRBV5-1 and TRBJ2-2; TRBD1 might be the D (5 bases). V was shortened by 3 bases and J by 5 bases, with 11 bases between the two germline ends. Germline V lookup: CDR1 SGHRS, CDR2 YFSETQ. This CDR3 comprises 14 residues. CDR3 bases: TGCGCCAGCAGCTCTAACGCAGGGACCGGGGAGCTGTTTTTT. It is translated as CASSSNAGTGELFF. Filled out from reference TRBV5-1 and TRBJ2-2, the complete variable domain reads KAGVTQTPRYLIKTRGQQVTLSCSPISGHRSVSWYQQTPGQGLQFLFEYFSETQRNKGNFPGRFSGRQFSNSRSEMNVSTLELGDSALYLCASSSNAGTGELFFGEGSRLTVL.